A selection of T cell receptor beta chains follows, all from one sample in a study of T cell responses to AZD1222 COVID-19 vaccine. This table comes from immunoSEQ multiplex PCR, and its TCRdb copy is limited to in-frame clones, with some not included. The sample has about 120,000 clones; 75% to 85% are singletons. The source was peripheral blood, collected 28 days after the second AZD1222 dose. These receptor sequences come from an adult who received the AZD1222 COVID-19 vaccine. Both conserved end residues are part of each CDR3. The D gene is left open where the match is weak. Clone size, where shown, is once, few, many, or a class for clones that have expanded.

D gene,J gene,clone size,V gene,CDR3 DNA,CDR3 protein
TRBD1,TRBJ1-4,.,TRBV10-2,TGCGCCTTCCCCAGTGGACAGGGGAGCGAGTGTAGAAAACTGTTTTTT,CAFPSGQGSECRKLFF
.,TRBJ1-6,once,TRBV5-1,TGCGCCAGCAGCTTGCTGGGAAACTCACCCCTCCACTTT,CASSLLGNSPLHF
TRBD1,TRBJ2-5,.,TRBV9,TGTGCCAGCAGCGTTTGGGACAGAGGATTAGAGAACCAGTACTTC,CASSVWDRGLENQYF
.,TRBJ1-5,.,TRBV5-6,TGTGCCAGCAGCTCAACGAGGGGGGCCCAGCATTTT,CASSSTRGAQHF
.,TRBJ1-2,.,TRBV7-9,TGTGCCAGCTCCCTGGCCCAGGGAAATGGCTACACCTTC,CASSLAQGNGYTF
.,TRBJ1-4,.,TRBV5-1,TGCGCCAGCAGCTTGGGGCCGGGCAGATCAACTAATGAAAAACTGTTTTTT,CASSLGPGRSTNEKLFF
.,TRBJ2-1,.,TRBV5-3,TGTGCCAGAAGCTCCTCCACCTGCTCCTACAATGAGCAGTTCTTC,CARSSSTCSYNEQFF
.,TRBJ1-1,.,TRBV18,TGTGCCAGCTCACCACCTCTACCCATGAACACTGAAGCTTTCTTT,CASSPPLPMNTEAFF
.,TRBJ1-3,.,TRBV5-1,TGCGCCAGCAGCTTGGATGGGTACTCTGGAAACACCATATATTTT,CASSLDGYSGNTIYF
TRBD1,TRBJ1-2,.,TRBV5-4,TGTGCCAGCTACCCCCCCGGGACAGGGTTTGGCTACACCTTC,CASYPPGTGFGYTF
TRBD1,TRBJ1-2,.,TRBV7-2,TGTGCCAGCAGCCCCGGGACAGGGGGTAACTATGGCTACACCTTC,CASSPGTGGNYGYTF
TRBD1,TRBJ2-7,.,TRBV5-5,TGTGCCAGCAGCTTGGGGGACAGGTACTACGAGCAGTACTTC,CASSLGDRYYEQYF
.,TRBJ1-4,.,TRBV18,TGTGCCAGCTCACCTGGGTCAACTAATGAAAAACTGTTTTTT,CASSPGSTNEKLFF
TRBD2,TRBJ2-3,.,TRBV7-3,TGTGCCAGCAGCTTAATGGCGGGGGAGGGGGATACGCAGTATTTT,CASSLMAGEGDTQYF
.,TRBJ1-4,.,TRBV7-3,TGTGCCAGCAGCTTAAAGCCCCGAGGGGTTAATGAAAAACTGTTTTTT,CASSLKPRGVNEKLFF
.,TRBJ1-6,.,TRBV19,TGTGCCAGTAATCACAGAAATTCACCCCTCCACTTT,CASNHRNSPLHF
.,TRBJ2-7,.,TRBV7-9,TGTGCCAGCAGCTTAGAGGGCGGATCCTTAGGTTTC,CASSLEGGSLGF
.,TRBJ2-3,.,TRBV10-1,TGCGCCAGCAGTGGGAACATCCAGGGCCGAGACACAGATACGCAGTATTTT,CASSGNIQGRDTDTQYF
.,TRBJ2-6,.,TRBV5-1,TGCGCCAGCAGCGCGCCAGACTCTGGGGCCAACGTCCTGACTTTC,CASSAPDSGANVLTF
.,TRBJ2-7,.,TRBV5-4,TGTGCCAGCAGCTTGTCGTGGGGGACGCAAGACGAGCAGTACTTC,CASSLSWGTQDEQYF
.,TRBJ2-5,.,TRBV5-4,TGTGCCAGCAGCTTACCAGGACTGGGCCTACAAGAGACCCAGTACTTC,CASSLPGLGLQETQYF
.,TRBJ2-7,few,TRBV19,TGTGCCAGTAGTGGACTCCCCCGGGCCTACGAGCAGTACTTC,CASSGLPRAYEQYF
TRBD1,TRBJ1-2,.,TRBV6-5,TGTGCCAGCACCGGGACAGGGGGTAACTATGGCTACACCTTC,CASTGTGGNYGYTF
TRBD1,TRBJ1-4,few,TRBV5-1,TGCGCCAGCAGCGGAGGGACAGCCCTAGGAAAACTGTTTTTT,CASSGGTALGKLFF
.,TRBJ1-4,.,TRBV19,TGTGCCAGTGCAATAGACCCCGGTGGCATTGAAAAACTGTTTTTT,CASAIDPGGIEKLFF
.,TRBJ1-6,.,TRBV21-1,TGTGCCAGCAGCGCGTCCCGGGACAGGGAAAACTATAATTCACCCCTCCACTTT,CASSASRDRENYNSPLHF
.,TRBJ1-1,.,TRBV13,TGTGCCAGCAGCTCCGACTTTATGGGTGCTTTCTTT,CASSSDFMGAFF
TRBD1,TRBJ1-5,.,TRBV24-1,TGTGCCACCACCCACCAAGGGACAGGTAATCAGCCCCAGCATTTT,CATTHQGTGNQPQHF
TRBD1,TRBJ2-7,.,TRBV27,TGTGCCAGCAGTTTAGAGACAGGGGACCCCTACGAGCAGTACTTC,CASSLETGDPYEQYF
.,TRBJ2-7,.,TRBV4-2,TGTGCCAGCAGCCCCCGGAATAGCGGCGCGAGCTCCTACGAGCAGTACTTC,CASSPRNSGASSYEQYF
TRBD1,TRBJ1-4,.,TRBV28,TGTGCCAGCAGTTCCCCGGGACAGGGGCCTAATGAAAAACTGTTTTTT,CASSSPGQGPNEKLFF
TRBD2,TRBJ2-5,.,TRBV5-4,TGTGCCAGCAGGGGATCACTAGCGGGGGGGCCGGAGGAGACCCAGTACTTC,CASRGSLAGGPEETQYF
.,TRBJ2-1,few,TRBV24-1,TGTGCCACCAGTGATAACGACTTTAAACACAATGAGCAGTTCTTC,CATSDNDFKHNEQFF
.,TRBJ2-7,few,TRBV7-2,TGTGCCAGCAGCTTAGACTGGGGTTCCTACGAGCAGTACTTC,CASSLDWGSYEQYF
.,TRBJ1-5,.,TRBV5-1,TGCGCCAGCGCCCGGGACTTTAGCAATCAGCCCCAGCATTTT,CASARDFSNQPQHF
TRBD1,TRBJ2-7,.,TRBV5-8,TGTGCCAGCAGCTTGGTTGGACAGGTGTCCTACGAGCAGTACTTC,CASSLVGQVSYEQYF
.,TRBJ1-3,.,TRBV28,TGTGCCAGCAGTTTCAGGGGTGGGAACACCATATATTTT,CASSFRGGNTIYF
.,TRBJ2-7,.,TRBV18,TGTGCCAGCTCACCATTGGATACCGCCTACGAGCAGTACTTC,CASSPLDTAYEQYF
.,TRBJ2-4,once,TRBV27,TGTGCCAGCAGTATTCCCGGGACCGGAGCCAAAAACATTCAGTACTTC,CASSIPGTGAKNIQYF
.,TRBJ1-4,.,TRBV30,TGTGCCTGGAGTGTAACCCCAGGGGCTGAAAAACTGTTTTTT,CAWSVTPGAEKLFF
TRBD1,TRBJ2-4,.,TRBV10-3,TGTGCCATCAGTGAGTCTGGGACAGATCTAGCCAAAAACATTCAGTACTTC,CAISESGTDLAKNIQYF
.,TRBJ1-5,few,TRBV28,TGTGCCAGCAGGCAACGAAATCAGCCCCAGCATTTT,CASRQRNQPQHF
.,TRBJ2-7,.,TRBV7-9,TGTGCCAGCAGCTACCGACAGGTGCCCTACGAGCAGTACTTC,CASSYRQVPYEQYF
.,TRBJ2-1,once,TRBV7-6,TGTGCCAGCAGCTTAACAGTCGACCCCTACAATGAGCAGTTCTTC,CASSLTVDPYNEQFF
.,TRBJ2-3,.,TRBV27,TGTGCCAGCATTCTGACAGATACGCAGTATTTT,CASILTDTQYF
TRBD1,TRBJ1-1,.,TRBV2,TGTGCCAGCAGTGTTACAGGGGGCAGAGGAAGCACTGAAGCTTTCTTT,CASSVTGGRGSTEAFF